Each of the 15 T cell receptor beta chains below was sequenced from the same sample in a study of blood T cell repertoires in COVID-19. Measured with immunoSEQ multiplex PCR; TCRdb has only the in-frame clones, and not every one. The table includes roughly 170,000 clones, approximately 86% detected once. Sequencing input: peripheral blood. All receptors come from a man between 60 and 70 years old who had recovered from COVID-19.

This chain uses TRBV9 with TRBJ2-2; D ambiguous. This CDR3 comprises 12 residues. Germline-derived CDR1 and CDR2 are SGDLS and YYNGEE. Trimming stripped 1 base from V and 8 bases from J, with 6 bases between. CDR3 protein: CASSVIEGELFF. The CDR3 nucleotides are TGTGCCAGCAGCGTAATCGAGGGGGAGCTGTTTTTT.

This clone was found a few times. This chain joins TRBV24-1 and TRBJ1-1, with 9 bases fitting TRBD1. Unmatched junction bases numbered 6, after V lost 6 bases and J lost 8 bases. From germline, CDR1 is KGHDR and CDR2 SFDVKD. The CDR3 is 13 residues long. The CDR3 sequence: CATSRTGGYEAFF. CDR3 DNA: TGTGCCACCAGTCGCACAGGGGGCTACGAAGCTTTCTTT.

V and J are TRBV5-8 and TRBJ1-1; TRBD1 is a possible D gene (5 bases). The V end was cut by 4 bases, the J end by 5 bases, with 15 bases between. CDR1 is SGHTS and CDR2 is YDEGEE in the germline V gene. The CDR3 has 14 residues. CDR3 protein: CASSATGGRTEAFF. The CDR3 DNA is TGTGCCAGCAGCGCGACGGGGGGTCGGACTGAAGCTTTCTTT.

The gene calls are TRBV10-3 and TRBJ1-2; TRBD1 matches 7 bases. This CDR3 has 13 amino acids. Germline CDR1 ENHRY, CDR2 SYGVKD. With V trimmed by 4 bases and J by 8 bases, 7 bases remained unmatched. For the CDR3, the DNA is TGTGCCATCAGTGTGGAGACAGGGATGGGCTACACCTTC. This encodes CAISVETGMGYTF.

The sample holds a few counts of this clone. The genes are TRBV27 and TRBJ1-2; a possible D gene is TRBD1 (6 bases). CDR1 MNHEY and CDR2 SMNVEV come from the germline V gene (reference sequence). The CDR3 has 13 residues. V gave up 3 bases and J gave up 2 bases, with 7 bases separating them. The CDR3 DNA follows: TGTGCCAGCAGTTTCGGACAGAACTATGGCTACACCTTC. It yields the protein CASSFGQNYGYTF.

This clone was observed many times. The chain recombines TRBV9 with TRBJ1-1, with no clear D. Looked up from germline, CDR1 is SGDLS and CDR2 is YYNGEE. Trimming cost V 1 base and J 0 bases, with 4 bases left between them. The CDR3 is made up of 13 amino acids. CDR3 DNA sequence: TGTGCCAGCAGCGTACCGGTGAACACTGAAGCTTTCTTT. This sequence encodes CASSVPVNTEAFF. Full variable domain (outside the CDR3, taken from reference TRBV9 and TRBJ1-1): DSGVTQTPKHLITATGQRVTLRCSPRSGDLSVYWYQQSLDQGLQFLIQYYNGEERAKGNILERFSAQQFPDLHSELNLSSLELGDSALYFCASSVPVNTEAFFGQGTRLTVV.

The rearrangement joins TRBV5-1 to TRBJ2-2; TRBD1 is a possible D gene (5 bases). The CDR3 runs to 15 residues. Germline CDR1 SGHRS, CDR2 YFSETQ. V lost 4 bases and J lost 4, with 14 bases in between. The CDR3 is CASSLETASTGELFF. For the CDR3, the DNA is TGCGCCAGCAGCCTAGAGACAGCCTCCACCGGGGAGCTGTTTTTT.

This clone showed up just once. V and J are TRBV5-1 and TRBJ2-2, with 10 bases lining up with TRBD1. The V gene's germline CDR1 is SGHRS and CDR2 YFSETQ. Unmatched junction bases numbered 12, after V lost 4 bases and J lost 6 bases. This CDR3 is built from 17 residues. The DNA of the CDR3 is TGCGCCAGCAGCCTGATATGGGACAGGGGAAACCCCGGGGAGCTGTTTTTT. It yields the protein CASSLIWDRGNPGELFF.

The V and J genes are TRBV6-5 and TRBJ2-7; D may be TRBD2 (5 bases). CDR1 and CDR2 (germline): MNHEY, SVGAGI. The CDR3 runs to 13 residues. The V end was cut by 6 bases, the J end by 7 bases, with 16 bases between. This chain's CDR3 is CASSRGSSGEQYF. DNA for the CDR3: TGTGCCAGCAGCCGAGGGTCGTCTGGGGAGCAGTACTTC.

This clone was recorded once. The V and J genes are TRBV3-1 (or the pseudogene TRBV3-2) and TRBJ2-4; D unclear. CDR1 is LGHDT, CDR2 YNNKEL, per germline (reference sequence). This CDR3 has 12 amino acids. V dropped 0 bases and J dropped 9 bases, with 6 bases sitting between them. The CDR3 nucleotides are TGTGCCAGCAGCCAAGAAAGGAGCATTCAGTACTTC. Amino acids: CASSQERSIQYF.

This sequence joins TRBV18 and TRBJ2-1, with 13 bases fitting TRBD2. The V gene end was trimmed by 3 bases and the J gene end by 7 bases; junction bases not matched to a gene: 9. This CDR3 is built from 17 residues. From germline, CDR1 is KGHSH and CDR2 LQKENI. The CDR3 region is CASSPRTSGGLGNEQFF. CDR3 nucleotide sequence: TGTGCCAGCTCACCCCGGACTAGCGGGGGCCTGGGAAATGAGCAGTTCTTC. Together with reference TRBV18 and TRBJ2-1, the CDR3 gives the full variable domain: NAGVMQNPRHLVRRRGQEARLRCSPMKGHSHVYWYRQLPEEGLKFMVYLQKENIIDESGMPKERFSAEFPKEGPSILRIQQVVRGDSAAYFCASSPRTSGGLGNEQFFGPGTRLTVL.

The rearrangement joins TRBV13 to TRBJ1-3; 10 bases align to TRBD1. Trimming at V came to 5 bases and at J to 0 bases, leaving 13 bases not matched to a gene. Germline V lookup: CDR1 PRHDT, CDR2 FYEKMQ (reference sequence). The CDR3 sequence is 19 residues long. As DNA, the CDR3 is TGTGCCAGCAGCCACCAAGCCTGGGGGACAGGGGCCTCTGGAAACACCATATATTTT. Translated: CASSHQAWGTGASGNTIYF.

J is TRBJ1-2 and V is TRBV7-3; 10 nucleotides line up with TRBD1. Germline CDR1 reads SGHTA; CDR2 reads FQGTGA. The CDR3 has 13 residues. The V and J ends lost 4 bases and 8 bases, in that order; junction bases with no gene match: 4. The CDR3, as DNA: TGTGCCAGCAGCTATGGGACAGGGGAAGGCTACACCTTC. It is translated as CASSYGTGEGYTF.

The chain uses TRBV4-3 and TRBJ2-7; D not certain. The germline gives CDR1 LGHNA, CDR2 YSLEER. Deletions cut 4 bases from V and 6 bases from J, with 19 bases between. The CDR3 is made up of 15 amino acids. CDR3 sequence reads: CASSLTRGSPLEQYF. DNA for the CDR3: TGCGCCAGCAGCCTTACCAGAGGTAGTCCCCTCGAGCAGTACTTC.

V usage is TRBV27 and J usage is TRBJ1-4, with a weak D call TRBD1 (6 bases). Per germline, CDR1 MNHEY and CDR2 SMNVEV (reference sequence). The CDR3 runs to 13 residues. The V and J ends lost 7 bases and 7 bases respectively, with 13 bases between them. This CDR3 is CASKGGWAEKLFF. CDR3 bases: TGTGCCAGCAAAGGGGGTTGGGCTGAAAAACTGTTTTTT.